Presented here are 21 T cell receptor beta chains from one specimen sequenced in a study of cytomegalovirus exposure and HLA in healthy donors (TCRdb year 2017). The library relied on the immunoSEQ multiplex PCR assay. For the multiplex PCR, a mixture combining 60 forward primers for TCR Vbeta segments and 13 reverse primers for TCR Jbeta segments was used. The table was pulled from immuneACCESS by TCRdb, which kept in-frame rearrangements only. Such tables lose some clones; where checked, under half of the loss comes from unresolved V genes, and the rest has no known cause. Recorded for this sample are over 80,000 clones; 81% of them occurred a single time. Over 5% of the sample comes from the top ten. The sequenced sample was PBMCs. The receptors shown here come from a middle-aged man in good health and CMV-seropositive.

The V and J genes are TRBV7-3 and TRBJ1-1, with D possibly being TRBD1 (6 bases). The CDR3 is 15 residues long. Germline CDR1 reads SGHTA; CDR2 reads FQGTGA. The germline V and J ends were trimmed by 5 bases and 6 bases, with 19 bases remaining between them. The DNA for the CDR3 is TGTGCCAGCAGCGCATCTGGACAGCTATTCGCTGAAGCTTTCTTT. As protein: CASSASGQLFAEAFF. Complete variable domain (other parts from reference TRBV7-3 and TRBJ1-1): GAGVSQTPSNKVTEKGKYVELRCDPISGHTALYWYRQSLGQGPEFLIYFQGTGAADDSGLPNDRFFAVRPEGSVSTLKIQRTERGDSAVYLCASSASGQLFAEAFFGQGTRLTVV.

V gene TRBV7-9 combines with J gene TRBJ2-1; TRBD1 agrees at 7 bases. The CDR3 is 17 residues long. The germline CDR1 and CDR2 sequences are SEHNR and FQNEAQ (reference sequence). V shed 1 base and J 2 bases; nucleotides not matched to a gene: 8. The CDR3 loop is CASSLGARDRAYNEQFF. Written as DNA, the CDR3 is TGTGCCAGCAGCTTAGGCGCCCGGGACAGAGCCTACAATGAGCAGTTCTTC.

This clone occurred a few times. Different DNA sequences within this sample yield the same CDR3. CDR3 coding DNA: TGTGCCAGCTCCCCCCCCGCCACTAGCAGGGCGGGGGATACGCAGTATTTT. Translation: CASSPPATSRAGDTQYF. The chain has TRBV18 and TRBJ2-3, with D possibly TRBD2 on 6 matching bases. Looked up from germline, CDR1 is KGHSH and CDR2 is LQKENI. This CDR3 is 17 amino acids long. V lost 6 bases and J 6 bases, leaving 25 bases between the germline ends.

This clone was seen a handful of times. This chain joins TRBV10-3 and TRBJ2-1, with 7 bases that match TRBD2. V lost 4 bases and J lost 5; bases outside the gene matches: 5. Germline values: CDR1 ENHRY, CDR2 SYGVKD. CDR3 length equals 14 residues. CDR3 nucleotide sequence: TGTGCCATCAGTGCCGAGCGGGATAACAATGAGCAGTTCTTC. It specifies CAISAERDNNEQFF.

The chain recombines TRBV4-1 with TRBJ1-4; the match to TRBD1 covers 8 bases. With V trimmed by 3 bases and J by 8 bases, 5 bases remained unmatched. CDR3 length: 14 residues. Germline CDR1 is MGHRA and CDR2 is YSYEKL. The CDR3 DNA follows: TGCGCCAGCAGCCAGAGACAGGGGAAAGAAAAACTGTTTTTT. It specifies CASSQRQGKEKLFF.

This clone was recorded once. The chain joins TRBV6-5 to TRBJ1-3, with D unresolved. Germline loops: CDR1 MNHEY, CDR2 SVGAGI. V was shortened by 7 bases and J by 3 bases, with 10 bases between the two germline ends. This CDR3 has 13 amino acids. The CDR3 here is CASKRGNGNTIYF. DNA of the CDR3: TGTGCCAGCAAACGGGGAAATGGAAACACCATATATTTT.

The V and J genes are TRBV18 and TRBJ1-1; TRBD1 is a possible D gene (5 bases). Trimming shortened V by 8 bases and J by 5 bases, and 15 bases separated the two germline ends. From germline, CDR1 is KGHSH and CDR2 LQKENI. This CDR3 has 13 residues. CDR3 region: CASALGRETEAFF. In DNA, the CDR3 is TGTGCCAGCGCTCTGGGGCGCGAAACTGAAGCTTTCTTT.

V usage is TRBV10-3 and J usage is TRBJ1-2, with D possibly being TRBD1 (5 bases). V shed 6 bases and J shed 4 bases, with 12 bases lying between them. The CDR3 length is 13 residues. The germline gives CDR1 ENHRY, CDR2 SYGVKD. CDR3 protein: CAISVQGTYGYTF. DNA for the CDR3: TGTGCCATCAGCGTTCAGGGAACCTATGGCTACACCTTC.

In nucleotides, the CDR3 is TGTGCCAGCAACAGGGGGCGAGATGGCTACACCTTC. Protein: CASNRGRDGYTF. The genes are TRBV2 and TRBJ1-2; TRBD1 matches 9 bases. CDR3 length: 12 residues. V was pared by 7 bases and J by 6 bases, with 3 bases of the junction left unmatched. Germline V CDR1 and CDR2: SNHLY, FYNNEI.

This chain uses TRBV19 with TRBJ2-7; 12 bases align to TRBD2. The germline V gene encodes CDR1 LNHDA and CDR2 SQIVND (reference sequence). The CDR3 sequence is 15 residues long. The V gene end was trimmed by 4 bases and the J gene end by 5 bases; junction bases not matched to a gene: 6. This CDR3 is CASSTSGRADNEQYF. The CDR3 region has the DNA TGTGCCAGTAGTACTAGCGGGAGGGCCGATAACGAGCAGTACTTC.

This sequence joins TRBV7-9 and TRBJ2-2, with 7 positions matching TRBD1. In germline, CDR1 is SEHNR, CDR2 FQNEAQ (reference sequence). This CDR3 is 15 amino acids long. V lost 2 bases to trimming and J lost 1 base; unmatched junction nucleotides: 1. This chain's CDR3 is CASSLRQGNTGELFF. CDR3 sequence (DNA): TGTGCCAGCAGCTTAAGACAGGGGAACACCGGGGAGCTGTTTTTT.

The genes are TRBV2 and TRBJ1-5; D might be TRBD1 (6 bases). Trimming stripped 7 bases from V and 0 bases from J, with 13 bases between. Germline lookup yields CDR1 SNHLY and CDR2 FYNNEI. The length of the CDR3 is 15 residues. The CDR3 sequence is CASTERGYSNQPQHF. Here the CDR3 DNA reads TGTGCCAGCACCGAAAGGGGGTATAGCAATCAGCCCCAGCATTTT.

The gene calls are TRBV25-1 and TRBJ1-1; TRBD1 agrees at 7 bases. V lost 7 bases and J lost 1; bases outside the gene matches: 6. This CDR3 is built from 14 residues. Germline loops: CDR1 MGHDK, CDR2 SYGVNS. In DNA, the CDR3 is TGTGCCAGCACGGGGAACAGGGGGAACACTGAAGCTTTCTTT. Protein: CASTGNRGNTEAFF. Full variable domain (remainder filled in from reference TRBV25-1 and TRBJ1-1): EADIYQTPRYLVIGTGKKITLECSQTMGHDKMYWYQQDPGMELHLIHYSYGVNSTEKGDLSSESTVSRIRTEHFPLTLESARPSHTSQYLCASTGNRGNTEAFFGQGTRLTVV.

V usage is TRBV7-9 and J usage is TRBJ1-3; D might be TRBD1 (5 bases). Germline CDR1 and CDR2: SEHNR and FQNEAQ (reference sequence). This CDR3 contains 15 residues. Trimming left V 4 bases short and J 8 bases short, with 18 bases between. The CDR3 nucleotides are TGTGCCAGCAGCTCCCTCCTGGGCAGGGCGCACACCATATATTTT. Protein: CASSSLLGRAHTIYF.

The rearrangement uses TRBV23-1 and TRBJ1-1; perhaps TRBD1 as D (6 bases). Being an ORF, TRBV23-1 has a function that is uncertain. V was shortened by 2 bases and J by 5 bases, with 18 bases between the two germline ends. This CDR3 region has 16 residues. For the CDR3, the DNA is TGCGCCAGCAGTCAAACTACCGTGGGACAAAGAACTGAAGCTTTCTTT. Its protein is CASSQTTVGQRTEAFF.

V usage is TRBV6-1 and J usage is TRBJ1-6, with D uncertain. The CDR3 covers 13 residues. V lost 8 bases, J lost 7 bases, and 12 bases lay in between. Germline lookup yields CDR1 MNHNS and CDR2 SASEGT. CDR3 DNA: TGTGCCAGCTGTCCGGGTTCCAATTCACCCCTCCACTTT. Encoded protein: CASCPGSNSPLHF.

The chain combines TRBV5-1 with TRBJ2-1; TRBD2 matches at 7 bases. The CDR3 consists of 16 residues. Losses at the gene ends were 4 bases for V and 2 bases for J; bases not matched to a gene: 9. The germline CDR1 and CDR2 sequences are SGHRS and YFSETQ. CDR3 in DNA: TGCGCCAGCAGCCCGGGGGGACGTATTGCCTACAATGAGCAGTTCTTC. Its translation: CASSPGGRIAYNEQFF.

The genes are TRBV5-4 and TRBJ2-1, with 14 bases aligning to TRBD2. The CDR3 spans 17 residues. CDR1 and CDR2 (germline): SGHNT, YYREEE (reference sequence). Trimming removed 4 bases from V and 0 bases from J; junction bases left unmatched: 3. The CDR3 DNA is TGTGCCAGCAGCCCCGGGACTAGCGGGAGCTCCTACAATGAGCAGTTCTTC. Its protein product is CASSPGTSGSSYNEQFF. Complete variable domain (other parts from reference TRBV5-4 and TRBJ2-1): ETGVTQSPTHLIKTRGQQVTLRCSSQSGHNTVSWYQQALGQGPQFIFQYYREEENGRGNFPPRFSGLQFPNYSSELNVNALELDDSALYLCASSPGTSGSSYNEQFFGPGTRLTVL.

The chain carries TRBV27 and TRBJ1-1, with a possible D match to TRBD1 (5 bases). The CDR3 covers 15 residues. Per germline, CDR1 MNHEY and CDR2 SMNVEV (reference sequence). Trimming took 7 bases from V and 5 from J, leaving 20 bases between them. The CDR3 sequence: CASIPYSSGKTEAFF. The CDR3 nucleotides read TGTGCCAGCATCCCTTACAGCTCAGGGAAAACTGAAGCTTTCTTT.

This chain uses TRBV5-1 with TRBJ1-2; 11 nucleotides match TRBD1. The V gene's germline CDR1 is SGHRS and CDR2 YFSETQ. Trimming cost V 4 bases and J 8 bases; bases outside gene matches: 10. The CDR3 consists of 15 residues. CDR3 DNA sequence: TGCGCCAGCAGCATCCTCTCCGGGACAGGGGGGGGCTACACCTTC. Its protein product is CASSILSGTGGGYTF. The entire variable domain, with the rest obtained from reference TRBV5-1 and TRBJ1-2, is as follows: KAGVTQTPRYLIKTRGQQVTLSCSPISGHRSVSWYQQTPGQGLQFLFEYFSETQRNKGNFPGRFSGRQFSNSRSEMNVSTLELGDSALYLCASSILSGTGGGYTFGSGTRLTVV.

This clone was seen only a few times. V usage is TRBV29-1 and J usage is TRBJ1-2; D may be TRBD1 (6 bases). Germline V lookup: CDR1 SQVTM, CDR2 ANQGSEA. Trimming pared 6 bases from V and 7 bases from J, leaving 18 bases between. The CDR3 is made up of 13 amino acids. The CDR3 sequence is CSVRSTGPGGYTF. The DNA of the CDR3 is TGCAGCGTCCGAAGCACAGGGCCCGGTGGCTACACCTTC.